The source of this T cell receptor (beta chain) is a study of shared clonotypes between healthy human individuals. CD8 cells classed as naive were CD45RO-negative and positively selected for CCR7, excluding terminally differentiated effector memory CD45RA+ cells. Assay: immunoSEQ multiplex PCR; the TCRdb copy retains only in-frame clones and omits some. This repertoire shows some 2 million clones, about 95% found once; its top ten account for approximately 1%. The TCR originated in a man between 18 and 29 years old in good health. The sequenced sample consisted of naive CD8+ T cells sorted from blood.

DNA of the CDR3: TGTGCCACCAGCGAAATCGGCACTGAAGCTTTCTTT. Translated: CATSEIGTEAFF. This sequence joins TRBV15 and TRBJ1-1, with no clear D. Germline CDR1 reads LNHNV; CDR2 reads YYDKDF (reference sequence). V was cut by 5 bases and J by 4 bases, with 8 bases left in between. This CDR3 spans 12 amino acids.